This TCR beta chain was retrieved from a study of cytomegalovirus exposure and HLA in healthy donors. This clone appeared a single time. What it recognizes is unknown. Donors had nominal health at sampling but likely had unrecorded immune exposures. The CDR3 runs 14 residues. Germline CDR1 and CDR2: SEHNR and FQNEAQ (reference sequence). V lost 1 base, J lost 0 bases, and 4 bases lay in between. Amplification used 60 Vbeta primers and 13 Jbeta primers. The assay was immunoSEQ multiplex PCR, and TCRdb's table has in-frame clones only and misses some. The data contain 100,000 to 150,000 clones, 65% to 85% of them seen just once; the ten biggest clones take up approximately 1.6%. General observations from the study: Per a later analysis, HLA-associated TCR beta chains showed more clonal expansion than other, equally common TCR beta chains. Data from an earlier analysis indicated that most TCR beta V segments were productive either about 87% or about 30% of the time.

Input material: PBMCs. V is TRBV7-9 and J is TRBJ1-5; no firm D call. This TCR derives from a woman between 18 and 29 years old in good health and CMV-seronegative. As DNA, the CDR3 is TGTGCCAGCAGCTTAGACATTAGCAATCAGCCCCAGCATTTT. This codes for CASSLDISNQPQHF.